This T cell receptor beta chain was documented in a study of blood T cell repertoires in COVID-19. Germline CDR1 is SGHTA and CDR2 is FQGNSA. The CDR3 extends over 15 amino acids. Trimming stripped 0 bases from V and 4 bases from J, with 10 bases between. Participants reported their clinical history, and cohort assignment relied on those reports. Sequencing used immunoSEQ multiplex PCR; TCRdb keeps in-frame clones, though not all of them. The repertoire holds about 400,000 clones, over 85% seen once, with 1.7% in the top ten. The sequence was collected from a woman aged 30 to 39 who had recovered from COVID-19. This chain uses TRBV7-2 with TRBJ1-5; the D is unclear. Sequenced sample: PBMCs or T cells enriched from blood (not recorded which). The CDR3 DNA sequence: TGTGCCAGCAGCTTAGCGTGGGCAAGTAATCAGCCCCAGCATTTT. Protein sequence: CASSLAWASNQPQHF.